Listed below are T cell receptor beta chains from one sample, sequenced in a study of cytomegalovirus exposure and HLA in healthy donors. Using immunoSEQ multiplex PCR, the repertoire was profiled, and TCRdb retains in-frame clones only, with some absent. The repertoire holds under 200,000 clones, with roughly two thirds as singletons. Input material: PBMCs. The receptor source for this set is a woman under 30 in good health and CMV-seropositive. Both conserved end residues are part of each CDR3. A D gene is named only where the DNA matches it firmly. Rows may omit the clone size; those that give it use once, few, many or a size class.

V: TRBV5-6; size: few; D: .; J: TRBJ2-5; CDR3: CASSLDATEETQYF; DNA: TGTGCCAGCAGCTTGGATGCGACAGAAGAGACCCAGTACTTC
V: TRBV28; size: .; D: TRBD1; J: TRBJ1-1; CDR3: CASSQGQGFGGAFF; DNA: TGTGCCAGCAGTCAAGGACAGGGATTTGGGGGAGCTTTCTTT
V: TRBV9; size: once; D: .; J: TRBJ1-1; CDR3: CASSEGMDGKNTEAFF; DNA: TGTGCCAGCAGCGAGGGAATGGACGGGAAGAACACTGAAGCTTTCTTT
V: TRBV23-1; size: .; D: .; J: TRBJ2-2; CDR3: CASSQKSARTGELFF; DNA: TGCGCCAGCAGTCAAAAGTCTGCCCGGACCGGGGAGCTGTTTTTT
V: TRBV27; size: .; D: TRBD2; J: TRBJ2-1; CDR3: CASSLGTSGINEQFF; DNA: TGTGCCAGCAGTTTGGGGACTAGCGGGATAAATGAGCAGTTCTTC
V: TRBV4-1; size: .; D: .; J: TRBJ2-3; CDR3: CASRGGGLKSTDTQYF; DNA: TGCGCCAGCCGTGGAGGGGGACTAAAAAGCACAGATACGCAGTATTTT
V: TRBV5-1; size: .; D: .; J: TRBJ2-1; CDR3: CASSLGGVGEQFF; DNA: TGCGCCAGCAGCCTAGGGGGGGTAGGAGAGCAGTTCTTC
V: TRBV5-1; size: .; D: .; J: TRBJ1-6; CDR3: CASSAGGTGFHTPLHF; DNA: TGCGCCAGCAGCGCTGGGGGGACGGGGTTTCATACACCCCTCCACTTT
V: TRBV6-5; size: .; D: .; J: TRBJ2-7; CDR3: CASSYRQDYEQYF; DNA: TGTGCCAGCAGTTACCGACAGGACTACGAGCAGTACTTC
V: TRBV5-1; size: .; D: .; J: TRBJ2-7; CDR3: CASSLVISREQYF; DNA: TGCGCCAGCAGCTTGGTTATTAGCCGCGAGCAGTACTTC
V: TRBV4-3; size: .; D: .; J: TRBJ2-7; CDR3: CASSQDRPASSYEQYF; DNA: TGCGCCAGCAGCCAAGATAGGCCTGCTAGCTCCTACGAGCAGTACTTC
V: TRBV19; size: .; D: .; J: TRBJ1-2; CDR3: CASSMDRYYGYTF; DNA: TGTGCCAGTAGTATGGACAGATACTATGGCTACACCTTC
V: TRBV4-1; size: .; D: .; J: TRBJ2-3; CDR3: CASSQDGGSSTDTQYF; DNA: TGCGCCAGCAGCCAAGACGGCGGGTCTTCCACAGATACGCAGTATTTT
V: TRBV5-1; size: once; D: .; J: TRBJ2-7; CDR3: CASSHGTPSYEQYF; DNA: TGCGCCAGCAGCCACGGGACTCCGTCCTACGAGCAGTACTTC
V: TRBV18; size: .; D: TRBD1; J: TRBJ1-5; CDR3: CASSPNRQGDYQPQHF; DNA: TGTGCCAGCTCACCCAATCGACAGGGGGATTATCAGCCCCAGCATTTT
V: TRBV6-5; size: few; D: .; J: TRBJ2-3; CDR3: CASSYSSVSGAEKYF; DNA: TGTGCCAGCAGTTACTCGAGTGTGAGTGGGGCAGAAAAGTATTTT
V: TRBV15; size: .; D: TRBD1; J: TRBJ2-1; CDR3: CATSTGQDRGVLF; DNA: TGTGCCACCAGCACCGGACAGGATAGGGGAGTACTCTTC
V: TRBV18; size: .; D: .; J: TRBJ2-2; CDR3: CASSPLSEPSNTGELFF; DNA: TGTGCCAGCTCACCACTCTCAGAACCTTCGAACACCGGGGAGCTGTTTTTT